These 29 T cell receptor beta chains originate from one sample sequenced in a study of CD8+CD57+ T cells in acquired aplastic anemia. TCR beta VDJ and CDR3 were profiled, and genomic DNA was the template. MiXCR, run by TCRdb on the reads, gives a single entry per CDR3 protein. This table has a few hundred thousand distinct CDR3 sequences, 55% to 70% appearing once. The sample taken for sequencing was sorted CD4+, CD8+, or CD8+CD57+ T cells (not recorded which) from PBMCs. These TCRs come from a human donor in good health, serving as a control.

The chain carries TRBV7-2 and TRBJ1-3; D is perhaps TRBD1 (5 bases). The CDR3 totals 16 residues. Per germline, CDR1 SGHTA and CDR2 FQGNSA. Trimming took off 5 bases at V and 14 bases at J, with 28 bases between the two ends. CDR3 loop: CASSTGIGLQGTQLYF. The CDR3 nucleotides are TGTGCCAGCAGCACGGGTATCGGACTACAAGGGACCCAGTTATATTTT. Full variable domain (rest looked up from reference TRBV7-2 and TRBJ1-3): GAGVSQSPSNKVTEKGKDVELRCDPISGHTALYWYRQSLGQGLEFLIYFQGNSAPDKSGLPSDRFSAERTGGSVSTLTIQRTQQEDSAVYLCASSTGIGLQGTQLYFGEGSWLTVV.

This clonotype was picked up one time. The rearrangement links TRBV20-1 to TRBJ2-5; TRBD2 matches at 8 bases. The J call may be wrong; the DNA end is better matched by TRBJ2-1. Germline V lookup: CDR1 DFQATT, CDR2 SNEGSKA (reference sequence). The CDR3 runs to 12 residues. The CDR3 DNA sequence: TGCAAGTGCGAGGCGGGAGGCGGTGAGCAGTTCTTC. The encoded protein is CKCEAGGGEQFF.

CDR3 region: CASRRNRGWYGYTF. For the CDR3, the DNA is TGTGCCAGCAGGAGGAACCGGGGGTGGTATGGCTACACCTTC. The chain joins TRBV12-3 or TRBV12-4 to TRBJ1-2; D is possibly TRBD1 (5 bases). The CDR3 has 14 amino acids. Trimming left V 6 bases short and J 5 bases short, with 16 bases between.

The chain is built from TRBV12-3 or TRBV12-4 and TRBJ2-7; D not resolved. The V and J ends lost 3 bases and 4 bases respectively, with 4 bases between them. This CDR3 has 11 amino acids. CDR3 loop: CASSFIYEQYF. In nucleotides, the CDR3 is TGTGCCAGCAGTTTCATATACGAGCAGTACTTC.

V usage is TRBV30 and J usage is TRBJ1-2; tentative D call: TRBD1 (6 bases). V was clipped by 0 bases and J by 0 bases, with 14 bases between them. Per germline, CDR1 GTSNPN and CDR2 SVGIG (reference sequence). This CDR3 has 16 residues. CDR3 loop: CAWSVFRGIANYGYTF. The CDR3, as DNA: TGTGCCTGGAGTGTGTTTAGGGGGATAGCTAACTATGGCTACACCTTC. Full variable domain (rest looked up from reference TRBV30 and TRBJ1-2): SQTIHQWPATLVQPVGSPLSLECTVEGTSNPNLYWYRQAAGRGLQLLFYSVGIGQISSEVPQNLSASRPQDRQFILSSKKLLLSDSGFYLCAWSVFRGIANYGYTFGSGTRLTVV.

V gene TRBV10-3 combines with J gene TRBJ2-7; D unresolved. V was pared by 5 bases and J by 2 bases, with 13 bases between. CDR1 is ENHRY and CDR2 is SYGVKD in the germline V gene. The CDR3 totals 14 residues. The CDR3 nucleotides read TGTGCCATCAGTCGGGCGTTAGCAGCCTACGAGCAGTACTTC. It is translated as CAISRALAAYEQYF.

This clonotype was seen ten or more times. The chain carries TRBV2 and TRBJ1-5; D is possibly TRBD1 (5 bases). The CDR3 runs 13 residues. The V gene lost 4 bases and the J gene lost 5 bases, with 9 bases spanning the gap. From germline, CDR1 is SNHLY and CDR2 FYNNEI. CDR3 sequence (DNA): TGTGCCAGCAGTGGGACAAGAGATCAGCCCCAGCATTTT. It encodes CASSGTRDQPQHF.

The chain recombines TRBV4-3 with TRBJ1-2; 7 nucleotides line up with TRBD1. Germline V gene lookup returns CDR1 LGHNA and CDR2 YSLEER. The V gene end was trimmed by 6 bases and the J gene end by 8 bases; junction bases not matched to a gene: 9. The CDR3 totals 13 residues. In DNA form, the CDR3 reads TGCGCCAGCAGTAGGGGGCAGGGTCACGGCTACACCTTC. Amino acid sequence: CASSRGQGHGYTF.

The sample holds a few counts of this clonotype. V and J are TRBV19 and TRBJ1-1, with D tentatively TRBD1 (6 bases). Trimming cost V 8 bases and J 10 bases, with 14 bases left between them. The CDR3 runs to 11 residues. From germline, CDR1 is LNHDA and CDR2 SQIVND (reference sequence). CDR3 bases: TGTGCCAGTTCGGGGGGCGAGGGAGCTTTCTTT. It codes for CASSGGEGAFF.

This chain links TRBV5-1 with TRBJ1-6; no clear D. The germline V and J ends were trimmed by 4 bases and 14 bases, with 16 bases remaining between them. Per the germline V gene, CDR1 is SGHRS and CDR2 is YFSETQ. The CDR3 runs 13 residues. The CDR3 nucleotides are TGCGCCAGCAGCGGGGTGGGCGAGGTGGCCCTCCACTTT. Its protein product is CASSGVGEVALHF. Complete variable domain (other parts from reference TRBV5-1 and TRBJ1-6): KAGVTQTPRYLIKTRGQQVTLSCSPISGHRSVSWYQQTPGQGLQFLFEYFSETQRNKGNFPGRFSGRQFSNSRSEMNVSTLELGDSALYLCASSGVGEVALHFGNGTRLTVT.

The sample holds one count of this clonotype. The V and J genes are TRBV5-1 and TRBJ2-3, with TRBD2 matching over 11 bases. V dropped 0 bases and J dropped 4; count of bases not matched to a gene: 4. The CDR3 has 16 amino acids. The germline V gene has CDR1 SGHRS and CDR2 YFSETQ. CDR3 region: CASSLGLAGWADTQYF. CDR3 in DNA: TGCGCCAGCAGCTTGGGACTAGCGGGATGGGCAGATACGCAGTATTTT.

Concerning this clonotype itself: Germline is not matched at one junction end, which may reflect a read error. This chain joins TRBV29-1 and TRBJ2-7; the D gene is possibly TRBD1 (6 bases). Germline V CDR1 and CDR2: SQVTM, ANQGSEA. The CDR3 contains 13 residues. For the CDR3, the DNA is TGCAGCGTTGGGTCGGGACACTATGATGGTGAGCAGTTC. Translation gives CSVGSGHYDGEQF.

Details on this clonotype: Lacking the conserved final phenylalanine or tryptophan, this CDR3 likely reflects a read error. The DNA is omitted, as the CDR3 cannot be located on it reliably, and the CDR3 follows TCRdb's listing. The chain recombines TRBV7-4 with TRBJ2-5; TRBD2 reflects the table's D call only, with no check against the DNA. CDR1 and CDR2 (germline): SGHVT, SQSDAQ. The CDR3 region is 15 residues in length, termini included. This CDR3 is CASSLAPGDGYTFGS.

This clonotype was picked up one time. The genes are TRBV9 and TRBJ2-5, with D maybe TRBD1 (5 bases). The germline CDR1 and CDR2 sequences are SGDLS and YYNGEE. This CDR3 comprises 15 residues. With 0 bases removed from V and 4 bases from J, the gap between germline ends came to 13 bases. The CDR3: CASSVAKGFPETQYF. CDR3 coding DNA: TGTGCCAGCAGCGTAGCGAAGGGGTTCCCAGAGACCCAGTACTTC.

In this sample, this clonotype turned up many times. Just one base apart from a much larger clone, this may be a read error. The rearrangement uses TRBV15 and TRBJ2-3; TRBD2 matches 8 bases. Germline-derived CDR1 and CDR2 are LNHNV and YYDKDF (reference sequence). V lost 1 base and J lost 2; bases outside the gene matches: 5. The CDR3 covers 16 residues. The CDR3 region has the DNA TGTGCCACCAGCAGAGTAAGCGGGAGAGCCACAGATACGCAGTATTTT. Translated, it gives CATSRVSGRATDTQYF.

This clonotype was counted a few times. The chain links TRBV25-1 to TRBJ1-6; D ambiguous. CDR3 length: 12 residues. Deletions cut 4 bases from V and 7 bases from J, with 5 bases between. The germline gives CDR1 MGHDK, CDR2 SYGVNS. CDR3 DNA: TGTGCCAGCAGTGTAGGGAATTCACCCCTCCACTTT. Translated, it gives CASSVGNSPLHF.

Remarks on this clonotype: Because the CDR3 is missing its conserved closing phenylalanine or tryptophan, this is likely a read error. The limits of the CDR3 on the DNA are not certain, so only TCRdb's listed CDR3 is given. The V call is TRBV9, the J call TRBJ1-1; TRBD1, as called in the table, went unchecked against the DNA. The germline CDR1 and CDR2 sequences are SGDLS and YYNGEE. The CDR3 region is 13 residues in length, termini included. The CDR3 is CASSLGEKAVANY.

On this clonotype: This CDR3 fails to terminate in the conserved phenylalanine or tryptophan, so it likely reflects a read error. The DNA is left out, because the CDR3 cannot be placed on it with certainty; the CDR3 is given as TCRdb lists it. The chain is built from TRBV7-9 and TRBJ1-1. Counting both end residues, the CDR3 totals 13 amino acids. Germline CDR1 SEHNR, CDR2 FQNEAQ (reference sequence). Here the CDR3 reads CASSVPLQSNTEA.

This clonotype was counted a single time. At one end, the junction sequence differs from germline, possibly due to a read error. Here the CDR3 DNA reads TGCGCCAGCAGCTGGCAGGGGCTCCCGGTTAGGTCGCAGTATTTT. Its translation: CASSWQGLPVRSQYF. V gene TRBV5-6 combines with J gene TRBJ2-3; D may be TRBD1 (6 bases). The CDR3 spans 15 residues. Germline V gene sequence: CDR1 SGHDT, CDR2 YYEEEE.

This chain links TRBV20-1 with TRBJ1-4; possible D gene TRBD1, 5 bases. The CDR3 covers 12 residues. Germline V gene data show CDR1 as DFQATT and CDR2 as SNEGSKA (reference sequence). V was pared by 3 bases and J by 8 bases, with 10 bases between. This chain's CDR3 is CSASWSGEKLFF. The DNA for the CDR3 is TGCAGTGCTAGTTGGTCAGGGGAAAAACTGTTTTTT.

In its sample, this clonotype was seen a few times. This rearrangement joins TRBV10-3 to TRBJ1-2; D is perhaps TRBD1 (5 bases). CDR1 ENHRY and CDR2 SYGVKD come from the germline V gene. The CDR3 sequence is 13 residues long. V was clipped by 7 bases and J by 2 bases, with 11 bases between them. The CDR3 nucleotides read TGTGCCATCAAGCCGGGGGAGAACTATGGCTACACCTTC. It specifies CAIKPGENYGYTF.

Points on this clonotype: One end of the junction fails to match germline, which may point to a read error. This chain uses TRBV20-1 with TRBJ2-7; unclear D gene. The germline V gene has CDR1 DFQATT and CDR2 SNEGSKA (reference sequence). This CDR3 has 11 residues. CDR3 DNA: TGCAGCGGATCGCTTACGGACGACCAGTACTTC. This codes for CSGSLTDDQYF.

This sequence joins TRBV6-1 and TRBJ2-7; possibly TRBD1 for D (6 bases). V shed 11 bases and J shed 5 bases, with 22 bases lying between them. The CDR3 has 14 amino acids. Per the germline V gene, CDR1 is MNHNS and CDR2 is SASEGT. CDR3 DNA sequence: TGTGCCGGCTCGGGCCAGGGGTGGGACCACGAGCAGTACTTC. Translated: CAGSGQGWDHEQYF.

Concerning this clonotype itself: The junction differs from germline at one of its ends, possibly a read error. CDR3 sequence (DNA): TGTGCCAGCAGCTTGGTAGTTGTAAACGATGAGCACTTC. This encodes CASSLVVVNDEHF. The rearrangement links TRBV11-1 to TRBJ2-7, with no clear D. The CDR3 spans 13 residues. Germline V lookup: CDR1 SGHAT, CDR2 FQDESV (reference sequence).

V usage is TRBV12-3 or TRBV12-4 and J usage is TRBJ1-5; TRBD1 matches at 7 bases. J lost 3 bases, V lost 3 bases, and 2 bases had no gene match. CDR3 size: 14 residues. This CDR3 reads CASSFGTDNQPQHF. In nucleotides, the CDR3 is TGTGCCAGCAGTTTCGGGACAGACAATCAGCCCCAGCATTTT.

This clonotype was observed a few times. The chain recombines TRBV19 with TRBJ1-2; D is possibly TRBD1 (6 bases). Trimming pared 9 bases from V and 1 base from J, leaving 12 bases between. The CDR3 contains 13 residues. Looked up from germline, CDR1 is LNHDA and CDR2 is SQIVND (reference sequence). CDR3 in amino acids: CASPRGNNYGYTF. The CDR3 DNA reads as TGTGCCAGCCCAAGGGGGAATAACTATGGCTACACCTTC.

To note about this clonotype: One end of the junction is discordant with germline, which a read error may explain. This chain links TRBV20-1 with TRBJ1-2; no reliable D call. Looked up from germline, CDR1 is DFQATT and CDR2 is SNEGSKA (reference sequence). This CDR3 has 14 residues. The CDR3 nucleotides are TGCAGTGCTGAAGAGGGAGGCTCAAACTATGGCCACACCTTC. As protein: CSAEEGGSNYGHTF.

In its sample, this clonotype was seen many times. The chain joins TRBV5-1 to TRBJ1-2, with D possibly TRBD1 on 6 matching bases. The CDR3 is 14 residues long. Trimming removed 2 bases at V and 0 bases at J, with 8 bases between. The germline V gene has CDR1 SGHRS and CDR2 YFSETQ. This CDR3 reads CASSFGQPNYGYTF. CDR3 nucleotide sequence: TGCGCCAGCAGCTTCGGACAGCCTAACTATGGCTACACCTTC.

Comments on this clonotype: The conserved closing phenylalanine or tryptophan is absent in this CDR3, likely reflecting a read error. The DNA is left out, because the CDR3 cannot be placed on it with certainty; the CDR3 is given as TCRdb lists it. This rearrangement joins TRBV5-4 to TRBJ1-4; the table's D gene call, TRBD1, was not cross checked with the DNA. Including both end residues, the CDR3 is 9 amino acids long. Per germline, CDR1 SGHNT and CDR2 YYREEE (reference sequence). CDR3 residues: CASSLGGGL.